This record looks at one TCR beta chain sequence and its context. This clone was detected only a few times. The antigen this receptor binds is unknown. Base qualities were left out, and no much larger clone turns up one base away. Other DNA sequences from this sample encode an identical CDR3 as well. The sample originates from a study of graft-versus-host responses after intestinal transplantation (dated by TCRdb to the early 2020s). Context from the whole study: Multivisceral, liver-intestinal, or isolated intestinal transplants were received by the recipients. All recipients received anti-thymocyte globulin induction followed by maintenance tacrolimus and steroids for three to four years. Bulk TCR-beta CDR3 sequencing was used to track graft-versus-host and host-versus-graft alloreactive T cell clones in the graft, circulation and bone marrow after intestinal transplantation. Alloreactive clones were identified by sequencing pre-transplant mixed lymphocyte reaction products and comparing these products with unstimulated pre-transplant donor and recipient T cells. A cohort of fewer than 25 intestinal transplant recipients, including one retransplant, was enrolled, and a few patients lacking pretransplant specimens were excluded. A peak of at least 4% donor T cells among recipient peripheral blood mononuclear cells was the definition used for donor T cell macrochimerism. Rather than being sequenced by the commercial service, samples from a few later patients were sequenced in-house on an Illumina MiSeq and processed with MiXCR.

Library preparation was by the immunoSEQ multiplex PCR assay. For most patients, genomic DNA was isolated with the Qiagen DNeasy Blood and Tissue Kit and sent frozen to Adaptive Biotechnologies for TCR sequencing. Adaptive Biotechnologies carried out high-throughput TCR-beta CDR3 sequencing of genomic DNA for most patients. In the original analysis: Adaptive's ImmunoSEQ software was the source of the TCR sequencing data for roughly 19 patients, while a few other patients were processed with MiXCR and VDJtools. CD4 versus CD8 sorting errors were corrected by removing sequences found in both subsets at a frequency ratio below 5:1. Because the origin of CDR3 nucleotide sequences shared between donor and recipient could not be assigned, those sequences were removed. At least 2-fold expansion over unstimulated cells and a minimum CFSE-low frequency of 0.002% (template counts) or 0.001% (read counts) were required for clones to be classified as alloreactive. Clones detected in sequenced pre-transplant spleen, lymph node, or MLR CFSE-low populations of the donor or recipient were defined as mappable. Cumulative frequency of alloreactive clones was calculated as a percentage of all sequences weighted by copy number. The clones in this table, taken by TCRdb from immuneACCESS, are in-frame only. Not every clone is retained; where verified, under half of the shortfall comes from an unresolved V gene, and the cause of the rest is unknown. Clone size and V and J calls were adopted from that table, with D and trimming inferred from the DNA. The sample yields tens of thousands of clones; over 70% were counted once. 0.35% to 0.45% of the sample lies in the top ten.

There are 14 amino acids in the CDR3, from cysteine to phenylalanine inclusive. The kept DNA is CDR3 alone, 42 bases in frame from the first base. For CDR1 and CDR2, the germline V gene lists SGHTA and FQGNSA. V is pruned by 5 bases and J by 2 bases, leaving 3 bases of the junction without a gene match. Points the paper makes about the study in general: Patients with donor T cell macrochimerism had high GvH to HvG T cell clonal ratios in their allografts. Peak levels of circulating GvH clones were associated with declines in HvG clones early after transplant. GvH clones turned up in recipient bone marrow, with some appearing earlier in ileal mucosa or blood, a pattern consistent with an intestinal mucosal origin. The relatively low number and heterogeneity of intestinal transplant patients limited the conclusions.

Explained via the paper, the time point label denotes: cells obtained before transplantation from donor or recipient. CD3+CD4+ and CD3+CD8+ populations were FACS-sorted from unstimulated pre-transplant donor and recipient cells taken from spleen or lymph nodes. The TCR was taken from a human donor who was the organ donor for an intestinal transplant. The rearranged segments are TRBV7-2 and TRBJ1-5; TRBD1 aligns with 7 central bases. The sample was unstimulated CD4+ T cells sorted from spleen or lymph node cells, taken before transplant. Here the CDR3 is given as CASSPTGGNQPQHF. The DNA reads TGTGCCAGCAGCCCTACAGGGGGCAATCAGCCCCAGCATTTT.